These 2 T cell receptor beta chains were all obtained from the same sample, sequenced in a study of regulatory T cells in long-lasting Graves disease. Investigators prepared the TCR beta libraries by applying iRepertoire HTBI primers and Arm-PCR of CDR3 regions. One entry per CDR3 protein, called by TCRdb with MiXCR from the multiplex PCR reads. The repertoire holds about 210,000 distinct CDR3 sequences, with roughly 19% as singletons. Time point: newly diagnosed GD, antithyroid drugs for less than 3 months. With RNA extracted from PBMCs as input, the TCR library was made. These data were likewise used in another study, on T cells in Graves' hyperthyroidism and ophthalmopathy.

This material consisted of peripheral blood mononuclear cells (PBMCs), taken at new diagnosis, from a patient treated with antithyroid drugs. Receptors were obtained from a woman in her 30s with Graves disease.

Notes on this clonotype: This clone may be a read error of a much larger clone one base away. The chain joins TRBV7-9 to TRBJ2-7; D might be TRBD1 (5 bases). This CDR3 has 17 residues. Germline loops: CDR1 SEHNR, CDR2 FQNEAQ (reference sequence). Trimming pared 3 bases from V and 3 bases from J, leaving 21 bases between. In DNA form, the CDR3 reads TGTGCCAGCAGCTTTGGGGAAAGGCAGGGCTCTCGCTACGAGCAGTACTTC. It codes for CASSFGERQGSRYEQYF.

This clonotype has a count of ten or more. V usage is TRBV2 and J usage is TRBJ1-6, with D possibly matching TRBD1 (6 bases). Germline values: CDR1 SNHLY, CDR2 FYNNEI. Trimming took off 5 bases at V and 4 bases at J, with 12 bases between the two ends. This CDR3 is built from 15 residues. For the CDR3, the DNA is TGTGCCAGCAGTCGACAGGAATCATATAATTCACCCCTCCACTTT. It translates to CASSRQESYNSPLHF.